The entry below gives a single TCR beta chain sequence along with its context. Its antigen is undetermined. This entry comes from a study of T cell responses to AZD1222 COVID-19 vaccine. Turning to the study itself: Investigators merged groups given second doses at roughly 4 or roughly 12 weeks. Study outcomes and limitations: Donors skewed white British and female; clonal diversity was possibly underestimated.

The CDR3 is made up of 13 amino acids. Germline V gene lookup returns CDR1 LNHNV and CDR2 YYDKDF (reference sequence). V was clipped by 0 bases and J by 12 bases; unmatched bases: 6. Assay: immunoSEQ multiplex PCR; the TCRdb copy retains only in-frame clones and omits some. The sample includes about 190,000 clones, 85% to 95% of them seen just once. This receptor was identified in an adult in good health. V usage is TRBV15 and J usage is TRBJ1-1, with 8 positions matching TRBD1. The sample in question was peripheral blood, obtained on day 0 of AZD1222 vaccination. The CDR3 sequence: CATSRDFRDRSFF. The CDR3 DNA follows: TGTGCCACCAGCAGAGATTTTCGGGACAGGTCTTTCTTT.